This TCR beta chain derives from a study of tumor-infiltrating lymphocytes in primary liver carcinoma. Study outcomes and limitations: Blood trailed tumors significantly in top-250-clone fraction (p = 0.039).

The tissue used was unsorted bulk material of roughly 17-34 mg. RNA and DNA were co-extracted from it with the AllPrep DNA/RNA mini kit. By surgical resection, the patients were treated for their primary liver carcinoma. The template, around 540 ng total RNA, yielded TCR beta cDNA made with a constant-region primer. Three nested multiplex PCR rounds, a slightly modified ARM-PCR method, built the TCR beta libraries. For approximately 9 cycles apiece, the opening two PCR rounds ran with TRBV1-TRBV30 forward primers and a C-beta reverse primer. A single record per CDR3 protein comes from TCRdb applying MiXCR to the multiplex PCR reads. The table lists tens of thousands of distinct CDR3 sequences, about 73% of them singletons, with 15% to 20% in the top ten. A remark on this clonotype: What it recognizes is unknown.

V lost 0 bases, J lost 7 bases, and 13 bases lay in between. Germline CDR1 reads SGHRS; CDR2 reads YFSETQ. This CDR3 contains 15 residues. The clonotype was recovered from a man aged 35 to 55 with primary liver carcinoma and hepatitis B virus infection. Sample: liver tumor tissue from sampling region 2. Described subset: tumor region T2, inferior pole. The chain uses TRBV5-1 and TRBJ1-4; D may be TRBD1 (5 bases). CDR3 coding DNA: TGCGCCAGCAGCTTGGATTCGGGGCTGGCTGAAAAACTGTTTTTT. This gives the protein CASSLDSGLAEKLFF.